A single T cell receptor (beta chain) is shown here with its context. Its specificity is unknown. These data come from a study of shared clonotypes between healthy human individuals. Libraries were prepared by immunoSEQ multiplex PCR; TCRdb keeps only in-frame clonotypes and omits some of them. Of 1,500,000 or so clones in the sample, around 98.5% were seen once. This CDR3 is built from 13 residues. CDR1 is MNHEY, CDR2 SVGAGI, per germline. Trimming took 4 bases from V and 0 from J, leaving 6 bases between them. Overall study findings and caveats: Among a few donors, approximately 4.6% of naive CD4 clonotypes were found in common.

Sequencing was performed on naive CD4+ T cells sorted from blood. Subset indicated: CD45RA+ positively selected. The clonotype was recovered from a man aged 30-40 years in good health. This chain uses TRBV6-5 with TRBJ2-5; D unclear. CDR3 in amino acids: CASSSGYQETQYF. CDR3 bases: TGTGCCAGCAGTTCGGGTTACCAAGAGACCCAGTACTTC.